Given below is one TCR beta chain in context. Its antigen is undetermined. This entry belongs to a study of glioma-infiltrating T cells. Whole-study context: Glioblastomas were WHO grade IV, sampled at first diagnosis; low-grade were grade II. Broader study findings: A blood CDR3 motif signature was depleted in highly divergent patients.

Amplification of TCR alpha and beta CDR3 regions from RNA used iRepertoire nested multiplex PCR. TCRdb re-derived calls from the multiplex PCR reads in MiXCR, one entry per CDR3 protein. The sample has 300,000 to 450,000 distinct CDR3 sequences; about 40% are singletons. Germline V gene lookup returns CDR1 MNHNS and CDR2 SASEGT. Trimming stripped 6 bases from V and 16 bases from J, with 25 bases between. The CDR3 is 15 amino acids. Sequenced: glioma tissue, nonneoplastic brain tissue, or PBMCs (not recorded which). This TCR derives from a human donor with low-grade glioma or glioblastoma, undergoing nonglioma brain surgery, or in good health (not recorded which). The rearrangement uses TRBV6-1 and TRBJ1-6, with D uncertain. CDR3 nucleotide sequence: TGTGCCAGCAGGTCCGTCGGGCTAAACCATGGAGCGCTCCACTTT. Its protein is CASRSVGLNHGALHF.